This T cell receptor beta chain was captured by sequencing in a study of beta chain features in type 1 diabetes. The CDR3 has 16 amino acids. V was clipped by 0 bases and J by 8 bases, with 18 bases between them. Germline CDR1 and CDR2: LNHNV and YYDKDF (reference sequence). Central memory, naive, regulatory and stem cell-like memory CD4+ cells were sorted by CD45RO/CCR7/CD25/CD127/CD95/CD27. As for this clone: Its antigen remains unknown.

The study's findings and limits: Patients showed naive, central memory and Treg TCRB repertoires that appeared more similar than those of healthy donors. Within each of all four CD4+ subsets, Type 1 diabetes patients had TCRB CDR3s that were moderately but significantly shorter. Cells that show high TCR expression could be over-represented by cDNA sequencing. The influence of HLA type on TCRB rearrangement stayed undetermined.

TCRB transcripts that were expressed got sequenced, as all of the isolated RNA had been reverse transcribed. Using immunoSEQ multiplex PCR, the repertoire was profiled, and TCRdb retains in-frame clones only, with some absent. The data contain about 660,000 clones, about 14% of them singletons. The material sequenced was naive CD4+ T cells from blood. This sequence joins TRBV15 and TRBJ2-3; D might be TRBD2 (6 bases). The origin of this receptor is a man between 18 and 35 years old with type 1 diabetes. The CDR3 reads CATSRDTDYPPGTQYF. In DNA form, the CDR3 reads TGTGCCACCAGCAGAGATACGGACTACCCCCCGGGTACGCAGTATTTT.